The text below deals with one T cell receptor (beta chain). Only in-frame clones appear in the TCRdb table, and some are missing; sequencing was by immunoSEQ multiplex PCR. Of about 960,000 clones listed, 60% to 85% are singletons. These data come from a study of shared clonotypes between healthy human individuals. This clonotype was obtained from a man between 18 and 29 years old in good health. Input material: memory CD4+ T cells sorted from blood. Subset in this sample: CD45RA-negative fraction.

CDR3 bases: TGCGCCAGCAGTCAATTCCAGGGTGGTGGCTACACCTTC. As protein: CASSQFQGGGYTF. The chain carries TRBV23-1 and TRBJ1-2; perhaps TRBD1 as D (5 bases). Being an ORF, TRBV23-1 has a function that is uncertain. This CDR3 is built from 13 residues. The germline V and J ends were trimmed by 1 base and 7 bases, with 10 bases remaining between them.